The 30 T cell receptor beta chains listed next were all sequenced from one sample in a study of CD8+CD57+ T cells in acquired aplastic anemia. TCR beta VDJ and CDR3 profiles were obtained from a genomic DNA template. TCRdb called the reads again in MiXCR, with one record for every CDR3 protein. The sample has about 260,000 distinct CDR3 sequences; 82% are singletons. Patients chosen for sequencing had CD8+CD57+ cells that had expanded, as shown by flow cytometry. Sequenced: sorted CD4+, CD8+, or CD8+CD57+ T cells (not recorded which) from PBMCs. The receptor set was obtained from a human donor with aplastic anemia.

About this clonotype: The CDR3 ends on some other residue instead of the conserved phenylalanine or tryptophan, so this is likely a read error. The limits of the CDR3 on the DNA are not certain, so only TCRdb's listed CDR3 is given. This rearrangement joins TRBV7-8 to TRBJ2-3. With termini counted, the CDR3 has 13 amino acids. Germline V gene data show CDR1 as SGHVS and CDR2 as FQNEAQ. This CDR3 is CASSLGGSHDTHY.

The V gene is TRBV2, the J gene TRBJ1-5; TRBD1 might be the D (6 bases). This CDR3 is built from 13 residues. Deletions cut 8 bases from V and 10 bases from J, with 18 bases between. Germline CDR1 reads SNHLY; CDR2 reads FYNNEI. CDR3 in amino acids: CASGGAGTHPQHF. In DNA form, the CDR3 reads TGTGCCAGCGGGGGGGCAGGCACACATCCCCAGCATTTT. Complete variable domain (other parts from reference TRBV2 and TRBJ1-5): EPEVTQTPSHQVTQMGQEVILRCVPISNHLYFYWYRQILGQKVEFLVSFYNNEISEKSEIFDDQFSVERPDGSNFTLKIRSTKLEDSAMYFCASGGAGTHPQHFGDGTRLSIL.

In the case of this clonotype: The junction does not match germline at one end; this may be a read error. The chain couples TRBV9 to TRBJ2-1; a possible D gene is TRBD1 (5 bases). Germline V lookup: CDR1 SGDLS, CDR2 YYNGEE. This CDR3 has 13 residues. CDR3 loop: CASSAGSDTQHFF. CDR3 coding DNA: TGTGCCAGCAGCGCAGGGTCAGATACGCAGCATTTTTTC.

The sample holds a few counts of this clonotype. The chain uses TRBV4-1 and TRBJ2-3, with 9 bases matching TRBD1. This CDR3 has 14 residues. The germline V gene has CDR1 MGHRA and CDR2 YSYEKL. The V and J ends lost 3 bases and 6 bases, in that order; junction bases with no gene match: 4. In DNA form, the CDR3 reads TGCGCCAGCAGCCAGGAAGGGACAGGGGATACGCAGTATTTT. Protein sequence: CASSQEGTGDTQYF.

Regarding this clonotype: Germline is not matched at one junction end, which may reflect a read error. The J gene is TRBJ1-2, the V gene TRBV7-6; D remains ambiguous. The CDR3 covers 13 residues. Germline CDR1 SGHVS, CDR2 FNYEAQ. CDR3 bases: TGCGCCAGCAGCCTGGGCCACACAGATGGCTTCTTCTGG. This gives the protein CASSLGHTDGFFW.

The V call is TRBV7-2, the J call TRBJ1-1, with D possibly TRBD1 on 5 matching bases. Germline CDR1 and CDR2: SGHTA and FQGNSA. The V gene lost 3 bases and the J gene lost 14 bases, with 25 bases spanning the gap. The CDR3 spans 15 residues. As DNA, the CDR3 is TGTGCCAGCAGCTTCGGCGGGGGTGACTACGAGCAGTACTTCTTT. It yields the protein CASSFGGGDYEQYFF.

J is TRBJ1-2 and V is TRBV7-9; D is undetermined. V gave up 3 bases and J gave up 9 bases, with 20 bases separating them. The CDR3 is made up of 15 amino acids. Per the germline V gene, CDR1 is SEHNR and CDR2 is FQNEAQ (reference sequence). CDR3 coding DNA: TGTGCCAGCAGCTTGAGTTCCTATAATTCACCCCGCTACACCTTC. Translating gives CASSLSSYNSPRYTF. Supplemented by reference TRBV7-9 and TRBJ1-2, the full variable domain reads DTGVSQNPRHKITKRGQNVTFRCDPISEHNRLYWYRQTLGQGPEFLTYFQNEAQLEKSRLLSDRFSAERPKGSFSTLEIQRTEQGDSAMYLCASSLSSYNSPRYTFGSGTRLTVV.

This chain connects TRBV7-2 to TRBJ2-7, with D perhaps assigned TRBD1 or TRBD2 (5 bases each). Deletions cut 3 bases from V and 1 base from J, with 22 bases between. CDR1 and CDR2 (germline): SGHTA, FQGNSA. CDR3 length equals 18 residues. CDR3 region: CASSLTRGADSLSYEQYV. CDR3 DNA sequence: TGTGCCAGCAGCTTGACACGGGGCGCCGACTCCCTTTCCTACGAGCAGTACGTC.

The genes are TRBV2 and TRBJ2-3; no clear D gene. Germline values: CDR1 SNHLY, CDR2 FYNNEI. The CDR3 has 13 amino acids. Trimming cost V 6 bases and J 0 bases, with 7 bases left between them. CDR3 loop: CASSDESTDTQYF. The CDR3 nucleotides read TGTGCCAGCAGCGACGAAAGCACAGATACGCAGTATTTT. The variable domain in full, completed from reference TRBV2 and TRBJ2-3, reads EPEVTQTPSHQVTQMGQEVILRCVPISNHLYFYWYRQILGQKVEFLVSFYNNEISEKSEIFDDQFSVERPDGSNFTLKIRSTKLEDSAMYFCASSDESTDTQYFGPGTRLTVL.

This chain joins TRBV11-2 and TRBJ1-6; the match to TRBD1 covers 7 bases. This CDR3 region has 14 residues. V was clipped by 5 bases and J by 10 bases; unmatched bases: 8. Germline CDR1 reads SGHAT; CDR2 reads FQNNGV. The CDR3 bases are TGTGCCAGCAGCCCCCAACAGGGGCTATCACCCCTCCACTTT. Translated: CASSPQQGLSPLHF.

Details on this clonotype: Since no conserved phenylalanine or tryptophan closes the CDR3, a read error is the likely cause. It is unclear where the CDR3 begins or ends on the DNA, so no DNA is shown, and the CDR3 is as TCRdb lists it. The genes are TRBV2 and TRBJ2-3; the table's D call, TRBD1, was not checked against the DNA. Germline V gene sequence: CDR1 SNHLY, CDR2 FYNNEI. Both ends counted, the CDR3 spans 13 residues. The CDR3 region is CASGDGGTDTQNL.

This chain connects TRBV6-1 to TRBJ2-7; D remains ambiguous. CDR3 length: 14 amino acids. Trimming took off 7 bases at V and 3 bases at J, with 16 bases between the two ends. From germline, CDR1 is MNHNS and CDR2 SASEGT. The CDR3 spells CASKFTEKYYEQYV. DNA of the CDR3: TGTGCCAGCAAGTTCACGGAGAAGTACTACGAGCAGTACGTC.

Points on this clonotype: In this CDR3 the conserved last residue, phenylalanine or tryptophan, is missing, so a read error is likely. The CDR3 loop is CASSLGEFYEQYS. Written as DNA, the CDR3 is TGCGCCAGCAGCCTGGGAGAGTTCTACGAGCAGTACTCC. The chain joins TRBV4-3 to TRBJ2-7; possible D gene TRBD2, 5 bases. The V gene lost 4 bases and the J gene lost 3 bases, with 10 bases spanning the gap. CDR1 is LGHNA and CDR2 is YSLEER in the germline V gene. This CDR3 is 13 amino acids long.

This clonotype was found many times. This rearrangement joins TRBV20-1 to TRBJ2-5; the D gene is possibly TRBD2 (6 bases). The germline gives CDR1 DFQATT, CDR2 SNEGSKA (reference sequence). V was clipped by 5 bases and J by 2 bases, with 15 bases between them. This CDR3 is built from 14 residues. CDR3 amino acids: CSAQTSDPQETQYF. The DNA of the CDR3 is TGCAGTGCTCAGACTAGTGATCCACAAGAGACCCAGTACTTC.

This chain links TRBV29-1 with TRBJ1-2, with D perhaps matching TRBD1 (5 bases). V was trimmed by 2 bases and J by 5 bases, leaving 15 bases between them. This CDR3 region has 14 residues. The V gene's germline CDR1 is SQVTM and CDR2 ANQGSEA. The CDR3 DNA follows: TGCAGCGTTGAACCGCTGGACAAGATTTATGGCTACACCTTC. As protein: CSVEPLDKIYGYTF.

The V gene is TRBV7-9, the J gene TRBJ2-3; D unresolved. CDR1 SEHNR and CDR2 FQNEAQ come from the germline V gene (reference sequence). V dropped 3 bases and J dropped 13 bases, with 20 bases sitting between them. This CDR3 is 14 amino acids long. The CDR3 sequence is CASSFQRSRESEYF. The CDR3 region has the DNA TGTGCCAGCAGCTTTCAAAGAAGTCGCGAGAGCGAGTATTTT.

CDR3 DNA: TGCAGCGTTTCGGGACAGGGGCGAAAGACCCAGTACTTC. Translated, it gives CSVSGQGRKTQYF. V is TRBV29-1 and J is TRBJ2-5; TRBD1 aligns across 10 bases. Trimming at V came to 5 bases and at J to 6 bases, leaving 6 bases not matched to a gene. Per the germline V gene, CDR1 is SQVTM and CDR2 is ANQGSEA. This CDR3 region has 13 residues.

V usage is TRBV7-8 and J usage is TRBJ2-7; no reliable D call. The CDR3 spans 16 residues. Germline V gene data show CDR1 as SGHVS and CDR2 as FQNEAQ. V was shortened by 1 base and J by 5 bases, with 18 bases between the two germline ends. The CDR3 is CASSLGSSGPIHEQYF. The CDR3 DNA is TGTGCCAGCAGCTTAGGGTCGTCAGGTCCTATACACGAGCAGTACTTC.

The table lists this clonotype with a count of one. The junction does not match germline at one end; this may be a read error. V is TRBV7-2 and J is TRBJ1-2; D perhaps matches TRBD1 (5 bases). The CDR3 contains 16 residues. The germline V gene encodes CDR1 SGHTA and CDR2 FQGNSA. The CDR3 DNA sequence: TGTGCCAGCGGCTTGGCGGGGGGTGCGGATGCGCATGGCTACACCTTC. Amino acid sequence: CASGLAGGADAHGYTF.

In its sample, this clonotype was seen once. This CDR3 is CASSLCVDDDTEQYF. The CDR3 nucleotides are TGTGCCAGCAGCCTATGTGTGGACGACGACACCGAGCAGTACTTC. V usage is TRBV9 and J usage is TRBJ2-7, with D unclear. Germline V gene sequence: CDR1 SGDLS, CDR2 YYNGEE. Trimming shortened V by 4 bases and J by 6 bases, and 20 bases separated the two germline ends. This CDR3 is 15 amino acids long.

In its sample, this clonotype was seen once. CDR3 protein: CATSDSDYGYTF. In DNA form, the CDR3 reads TGTGCCACCAGTGATTCCGACTATGGCTACACCTTC. V and J are TRBV24-1 and TRBJ1-2; D remains unclear. CDR3 length: 12 amino acids. Looked up from germline, CDR1 is KGHDR and CDR2 is SFDVKD. Trimming removed 2 bases at V and 3 bases at J, with 3 bases between.

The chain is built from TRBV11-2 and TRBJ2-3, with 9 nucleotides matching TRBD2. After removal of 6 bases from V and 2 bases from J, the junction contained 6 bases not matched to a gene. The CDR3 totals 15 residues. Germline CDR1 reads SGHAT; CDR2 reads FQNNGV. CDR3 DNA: TGTGCCAGCAGGCTCGGGACTAGCCCCACAGATACGCAGTATTTT. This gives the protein CASRLGTSPTDTQYF.

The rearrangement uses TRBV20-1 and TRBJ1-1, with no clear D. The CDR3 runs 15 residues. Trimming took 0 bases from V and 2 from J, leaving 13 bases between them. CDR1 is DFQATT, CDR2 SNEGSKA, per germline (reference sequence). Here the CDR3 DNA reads TGCAGTGCTAGAGATCATCTAGCGGGAAACACTGAAGCTTTCTTT. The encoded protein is CSARDHLAGNTEAFF.

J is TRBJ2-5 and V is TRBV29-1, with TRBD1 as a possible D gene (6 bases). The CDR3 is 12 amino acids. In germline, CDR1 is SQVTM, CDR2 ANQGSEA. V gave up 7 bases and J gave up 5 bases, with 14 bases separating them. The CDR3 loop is CSAYRDAETQYF. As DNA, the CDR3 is TGCAGCGCCTACAGGGATGCGGAGACCCAGTACTTC.

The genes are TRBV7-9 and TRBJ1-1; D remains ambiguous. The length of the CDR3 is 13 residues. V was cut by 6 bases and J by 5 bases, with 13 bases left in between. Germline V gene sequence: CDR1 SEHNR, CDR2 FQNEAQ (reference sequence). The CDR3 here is CASSSNLGTEAFF. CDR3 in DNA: TGTGCCAGCAGTTCTAATTTGGGAACTGAAGCTTTCTTT.

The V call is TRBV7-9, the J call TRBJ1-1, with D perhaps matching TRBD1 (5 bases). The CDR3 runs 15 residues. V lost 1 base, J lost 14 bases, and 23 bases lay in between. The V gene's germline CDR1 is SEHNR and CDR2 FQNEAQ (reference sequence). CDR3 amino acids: CASSLDAGGVSEQFF. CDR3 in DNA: TGTGCCAGCAGCTTAGACGCGGGGGGAGTCTCCGAGCAGTTCTTT.

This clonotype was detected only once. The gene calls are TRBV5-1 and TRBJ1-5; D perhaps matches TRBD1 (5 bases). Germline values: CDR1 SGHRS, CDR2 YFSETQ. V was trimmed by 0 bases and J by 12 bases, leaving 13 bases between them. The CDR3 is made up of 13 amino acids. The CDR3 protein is CASSLERDELQHF. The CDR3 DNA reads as TGCGCCAGCAGCTTGGAGAGGGACGAGCTCCAGCATTTT.

The CDR3 region is CSAGPQGASYNEQFF. CDR3 nucleotides: TGCAGCGCCGGGCCGCAGGGAGCCTCCTACAATGAGCAGTTCTTC. The chain couples TRBV29-1 to TRBJ2-1, with D perhaps given as TRBD1 or TRBD2 (5 bases each). V lost 7 bases to trimming and J lost 0 bases, with 16 bases between them. This CDR3 has 15 residues. Germline-derived CDR1 and CDR2 are SQVTM and ANQGSEA.

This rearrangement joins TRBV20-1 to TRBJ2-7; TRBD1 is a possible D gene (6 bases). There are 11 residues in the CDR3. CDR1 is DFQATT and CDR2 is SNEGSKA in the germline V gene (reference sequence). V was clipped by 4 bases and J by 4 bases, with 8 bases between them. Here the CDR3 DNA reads TGCAGTGCTACCCAGGGGTACGAGCAGTACTTC. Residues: CSATQGYEQYF.

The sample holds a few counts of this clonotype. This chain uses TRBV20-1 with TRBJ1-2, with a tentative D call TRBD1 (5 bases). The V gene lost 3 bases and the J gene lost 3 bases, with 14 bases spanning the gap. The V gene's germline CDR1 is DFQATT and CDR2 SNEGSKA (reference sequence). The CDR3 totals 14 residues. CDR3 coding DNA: TGCAGTGCTAGTGAAGCAGGGACCTACTATGGCTACACCTTC. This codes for CSASEAGTYYGYTF.